This T cell receptor beta chain was identified during a study of T cells in Graves' hyperthyroidism and ophthalmopathy (dated by TCRdb to the late 2010s). Broadly, across the study: Peripheral blood samples were taken at the time of initial diagnosis, prior to any treatment. To identify TCR V-J signatures that set the groups apart, the researchers used a discovery cohort of 100 or so patients, made up of approximately 43 with Graves' ophthalmopathy and 57 with stable Graves' hyperthyroidism. Prospective prediction of ophthalmopathy was tested in an independent validation cohort of under 20 hyperthyroidism patients and 15 to 17 patients who later progressed to ophthalmopathy. The approximately 100 discovery patients were randomly split 7:3 into training and test sets. In roughly six Graves' hyperthyroidism patients, the study also compared T-cell repertoires from thyroid tissue with T-cell repertoires from blood. Once sampling was done, hyperthyroidism patients were given methimazole at a starting dose of 30 mg daily, whereas ophthalmopathy patients were given high-dose intravenous methylprednisolone. The paper describes TCR Vbeta CDR3 sequencing of roughly 130 peripheral blood samples, made up of about 41 ophthalmopathy patients, some 76 hyperthyroidism patients and 17 progressor patients.

The TCR beta CDR3 regions were amplified from RNA transcripts. A first-round RT-PCR of the TCR CDR3 used the HTBI primer set with the Qiagen OneStep RT-PCR kit. The libraries were constructed in a second round of multiplex PCR and then size-selected and purified. The libraries were sequenced on an Illumina HiSeq2000 using paired-end 100 bp reads. The authors' pipeline ran thus. SOAPnuke was used to process the raw data, throwing out any read that contained adapters or uncalled bases, had a mean Phred below 15, or lacked an exact constant-primer or identifier match. High-quality paired reads were merged using COPE v1.2.5, and each unique nucleotide sequence was defined as a clonotype. MiTCR v1.1 was used to align the clonotypes against IMGT TRBV, TRBD and TRBJ reference segments. Analysis was restricted to V-J combinations with a frequency above 0.0001, which covered 99% to 99.2% of repertoires. A TCS score was defined as the ratio of F50 (clonal expansion) to E x V (chaos), with BLOSUM62-based TCRdist applied between CDR3 peptides within each V-J. Welch's t-statistics and random forest reduced around 520 V-J features to about 13, which were used in a naive Bayes classifier (R e1071). TCRdb reprocessed the public reads (quality trimming at Q25 with fastp, clone calling with MiXCR) and kept in-frame beta chains. Identical CDR3 protein sequences are pooled into one entry, listed with their most common genes and DNA. TCRdb, rather than the study authors, made the V and J calls. Here the sample has 200,000 to 250,000 distinct CDR3 sequences; 16% occur a single time. The ten largest clones add up to more than 25% of the sample.

In the ophthalmopathy patients, disease was moderately to severely active, with a Clinical Activity Score of 3 or more, a NOSPECS grade of 4 or more, and a duration of less than 3 months. Any patient with an uncontrolled infection, another autoimmune disease, pregnancy or lactation was excluded. Diagnoses were based on clinical symptoms, serum thyroxine and TRAb, thyroid ultrasound and orbital computed tomography. PBMCs were separated from roughly 9.3 ml of fresh peripheral blood using Ficoll-Paque density gradient centrifugation. Total RNA was extracted with Trizol reagent, and quality was checked on an Agilent 2100 Bioanalyzer. This clonotype was counted many times. Its antigen has not been determined. Per-base quality was not reported, and no clone a single base away is much larger than it. Including cysteine and phenylalanine, the CDR3 has 17 amino acids. This entry keeps only the CDR3 DNA: 51 bases, framed from base 1. The germline V gene sets CDR1 to MNHNS and CDR2 to SASEGT. V is cut back by 4 bases and J by 1 base, with 10 bases in the junction unmatched.

The study at large found these results: Most expanded thyroid clonotypes (frequency above 0.001) were also found in blood, which suggests that blood repertoires may mirror thyroid immune responses. No statistical method was used to fix the sample size in advance, and group allocation was not hidden from the investigators. A 13 V-J signature model separated ophthalmopathy from stable hyperthyroidism, with roughly 88% sensitivity and about 81% specificity in cross-validation and 80%/75% in testing. In validation, progression to ophthalmopathy was predicted by the model with about 70% sensitivity and roughly 76% specificity, a median of 6.5 months before onset.

Rearrangement joined TRBV6-1 to TRBJ2-3, and TRBD2 matches 8 of the central bases. This TCR was sampled from a woman under 30 with Graves' ophthalmopathy. The sequencing sample was made of blood. The DNA sequence reads TGTGCCAGCAGTGCTTTGTGGGGAGCGGGAGGCACAGATACGCAGTATTTT. It codes for CASSALWGAGGTDTQYF.